These 8 T cell receptor beta chains came from one sample sequenced in a study of vaccination effects on CD4 cells after COVID-19. Upon completion of around 9 days in culture, CD4+ T cells were isolated. Every participant took two doses of the BNT162b2 or mRNA-1273 vaccine. Some clones are missing from TCRdb's copy, which holds only in-frame ones; the method was immunoSEQ multiplex PCR. The sample yields tens of thousands of clones, 73% seen once. What these receptors recognize is not known. The sample in question was CD4+ T cells from PBMCs cultured without peptide, obtained after COVID-19 vaccination. Receptors were obtained from a human donor who received a COVID-19 vaccine.

This clone has a handful of counts. The J gene is TRBJ1-4, the V gene TRBV29-1, with D unresolved. V was pared by 7 bases and J by 0 bases, with 9 bases between. This CDR3 has 13 amino acids. The V gene's germline CDR1 is SQVTM and CDR2 ANQGSEA. The CDR3 region is CSATIPTNEKLFF. The CDR3 nucleotides are TGCAGCGCCACGATTCCAACTAATGAAAAACTGTTTTTT.

Here the CDR3 reads CASSDERGGDEQFF. In DNA, the CDR3 is TGTGCCAGCAGTGATGAGAGGGGTGGTGATGAGCAGTTCTTC. The chain employs TRBV2 and TRBJ2-1; D tentatively fits TRBD1 or TRBD2 (5 bases each). The CDR3 length is 14 residues. Germline CDR1 and CDR2: SNHLY and FYNNEI. V was pared by 3 bases and J by 8 bases, with 14 bases between.

V gene TRBV7-2 combines with J gene TRBJ1-5; possible D gene TRBD1, 5 bases. Germline loops: CDR1 SGHTA, CDR2 FQGNSA. Trimming took 2 bases from V and 7 from J, leaving 9 bases between them. There are 13 residues in the CDR3. CDR3 loop: CASSLKAGQPQHF. The CDR3 nucleotides read TGTGCCAGCAGCTTAAAGGCAGGGCAGCCCCAGCATTTT.

V and J are TRBV18 and TRBJ2-5; D is undetermined. Germline V CDR1 and CDR2: KGHSH, LQKENI. Between the trimmed V and J ends, which lost 3 bases and 1 base, there was a span of 9 bases. The CDR3 contains 14 residues. The CDR3 region has the DNA TGTGCCAGCTCACCCTCAGGAGTCCAAGAGACCCAGTACTTC. Its translation is CASSPSGVQETQYF.

This sequence joins TRBV15 and TRBJ1-4, with D perhaps matching TRBD1 (6 bases). The CDR3 covers 17 residues. Germline CDR1 reads LNHNV; CDR2 reads YYDKDF (reference sequence). V was trimmed by 0 bases and J by 7 bases, leaving 18 bases between them. The CDR3 region has the DNA TGTGCCACCAGCAGAGATGGGGCGGCAGGGGAGGGTGAAAAACTGTTTTTT. Residues: CATSRDGAAGEGEKLFF.

The rearrangement links TRBV7-2 to TRBJ1-4; a possible D gene is TRBD1 (5 bases). V was pared by 0 bases and J by 8 bases, with 22 bases between. This CDR3 comprises 18 residues. Germline V gene data show CDR1 as SGHTA and CDR2 as FQGNSA. The CDR3 region is CASSLARGIIFVKEKLFF. The CDR3 DNA sequence: TGTGCCAGCAGCTTAGCACGGGGCATAATTTTTGTAAAGGAAAAACTGTTTTTT.

The V call is TRBV18, the J call TRBJ2-5; D not resolved. This CDR3 spans 15 amino acids. The germline V gene encodes CDR1 KGHSH and CDR2 LQKENI. The germline V and J ends were trimmed by 3 bases and 0 bases, with 11 bases remaining between them. The DNA for the CDR3 is TGTGCCAGCTCACCTCGTGTAGGCGACCAAGAGACCCAGTACTTC. Protein: CASSPRVGDQETQYF.

In regard to this clone: The same CDR3 also results from other DNA sequences found in this sample. The chain combines TRBV5-4 with TRBJ1-1; the D is unclear. Trimming took 0 bases from V and 1 from J, leaving 7 bases between them. CDR1 and CDR2 (germline): SGHNT, YYREEE (reference sequence). The CDR3 has 14 residues. The chain's CDR3 is CASSLAGGNTEAFF. The CDR3 coding sequence is TGTGCCAGCAGCTTGGCAGGTGGGAACACTGAAGCTTTCTTT. Looking up the rest from reference TRBV5-4 and TRBJ1-1 gives the full variable domain: ETGVTQSPTHLIKTRGQQVTLRCSSQSGHNTVSWYQQALGQGPQFIFQYYREEENGRGNFPPRFSGLQFPNYSSELNVNALELDDSALYLCASSLAGGNTEAFFGQGTRLTVV.